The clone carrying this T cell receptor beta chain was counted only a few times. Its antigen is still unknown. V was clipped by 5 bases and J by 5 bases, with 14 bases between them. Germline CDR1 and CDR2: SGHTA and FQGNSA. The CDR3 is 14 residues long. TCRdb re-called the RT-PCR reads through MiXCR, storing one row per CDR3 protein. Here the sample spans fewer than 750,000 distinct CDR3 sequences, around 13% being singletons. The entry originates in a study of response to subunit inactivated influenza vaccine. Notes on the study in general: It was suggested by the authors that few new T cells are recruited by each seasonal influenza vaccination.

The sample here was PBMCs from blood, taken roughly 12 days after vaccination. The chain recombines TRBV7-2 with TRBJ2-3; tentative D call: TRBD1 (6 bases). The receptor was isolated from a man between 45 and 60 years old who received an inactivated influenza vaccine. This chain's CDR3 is CASSLRDTKDTQYF. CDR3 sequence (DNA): TGTGCCAGCAGCCTCCGGGACACCAAAGATACGCAGTATTTT.